The next 25 T cell receptor beta chains were all read from a single sample in a study of shared clonotypes between healthy human individuals. This table comes from immunoSEQ multiplex PCR, and its TCRdb copy is limited to in-frame clones, with some not included. This sample has over a million clones; approximately 98.5% occur once, and the top ten carry roughly 0.36%. Material: naive CD4+ T cells sorted from blood. Subset indicated: CD45RA+ positively selected. The receptor set was obtained from a man aged 25 to 45 in good health.

The chain has TRBV7-9 and TRBJ1-5; no definite D call. Germline V gives CDR1 SEHNR, CDR2 FQNEAQ (reference sequence). The CDR3 length is 14 residues. V lost 1 base and J lost 6, with 10 bases in between. The CDR3 DNA reads as TGTGCCAGCAGCTTAGATGGGGATTTTCAGCCCCAGCATTTT. Encoded protein: CASSLDGDFQPQHF.

J is TRBJ2-7 and V is TRBV6-5; tentatively, D is TRBD1 or TRBD2 (5 bases each). V lost 1 base to trimming and J lost 2 bases, with 12 bases between them. This CDR3 region has 15 residues. Germline V lookup: CDR1 MNHEY, CDR2 SVGAGI. CDR3: CASSYFQGATYEQYF. DNA of the CDR3: TGTGCCAGCAGTTACTTCCAGGGAGCAACCTACGAGCAGTACTTC.

As concerns this clone: The junction and the germline gene differ at one end; a read error may be behind it. CDR3 in amino acids: CASRLGVLPTNSHYEQYF. CDR3 DNA: TGTGCCAGCAGATTAGGGGTTTTGCCCACCAACTCCCACTACGAGCAGTACTTC. This chain joins TRBV11-3 and TRBJ2-7, with D perhaps matching TRBD1 (5 bases). The CDR3 covers 18 residues. The V gene's germline CDR1 is SGHNT and CDR2 YENEEA.

The rearrangement joins TRBV18 to TRBJ2-5, with D perhaps matching TRBD1 or TRBD2 (6 bases each). This CDR3 region has 14 residues. Per the germline V gene, CDR1 is KGHSH and CDR2 is LQKENI. V shed 3 bases and J shed 5 bases, with 13 bases lying between them. The CDR3 bases are TGTGCCAGCTCACCTTTACAGGGAGGCGAGACCCAGTACTTC. Residues: CASSPLQGGETQYF.

This chain connects TRBV5-1 to TRBJ1-5; D ambiguous. This CDR3 is built from 15 residues. CDR1 SGHRS and CDR2 YFSETQ come from the germline V gene. Trimming removed 0 bases at V and 0 bases at J, with 7 bases between. As DNA, the CDR3 is TGCGCCAGCAGCTTGGTCTCGGGTAGCAATCAGCCCCAGCATTTT. Translated: CASSLVSGSNQPQHF.

The V call is TRBV11-2, the J call TRBJ2-4; 10 positions match TRBD1. Germline assignment: CDR1 SGHAT and CDR2 FQNNGV. This CDR3 is 17 amino acids long. Germline trimming cut 6 bases from V and 0 bases from J; bases unmatched to any gene: 8. CDR3 coding DNA: TGTGCCAGCAGACCAGACAGGGGGCGGGTAGCCAAAAACATTCAGTACTTC. This encodes CASRPDRGRVAKNIQYF.

The chain recombines TRBV27 with TRBJ2-5, with 10 bases fitting TRBD2. In germline, CDR1 is MNHEY, CDR2 SMNVEV (reference sequence). The CDR3 totals 16 residues. The V gene end was trimmed by 2 bases and the J gene end by 2 bases; junction bases not matched to a gene: 5. The CDR3 sequence: CASSLGAGGRQETQYF. The CDR3 nucleotides read TGTGCCAGCAGTTTAGGAGCGGGAGGGAGGCAAGAGACCCAGTACTTC.

This clone was counted a single time. CDR3: CASSLSHRGGETQYF. In DNA, the CDR3 is TGCGCCAGCAGCTTGTCCCACAGGGGAGGGGAGACCCAGTACTTC. This chain uses TRBV5-1 with TRBJ2-5; D is possibly TRBD1 or TRBD2 (7 bases each). The CDR3 extends over 15 amino acids. V was pared by 1 base and J by 5 bases, with 15 bases between. CDR1 and CDR2 (germline): SGHRS, YFSETQ.

This sequence joins TRBV7-9 and TRBJ2-4, with D maybe TRBD2 (5 bases). The germline CDR1 and CDR2 sequences are SEHNR and FQNEAQ (reference sequence). The CDR3 contains 18 residues. V was pared by 2 bases and J by 0 bases, with 17 bases between. CDR3 protein: CASSLTPQRSVAKNIQYF. Written as DNA, the CDR3 is TGTGCCAGCAGCTTAACCCCTCAGCGGTCCGTAGCCAAAAACATTCAGTACTTC.

The chain links TRBV4-3 to TRBJ2-1; 9 nucleotides match TRBD2. V lost 0 bases to trimming and J lost 6 bases; unmatched junction nucleotides: 15. The CDR3 length is 19 residues. Germline loops: CDR1 LGHNA, CDR2 YSLEER. CDR3 amino acids: CASSQDVIYRSGRVNEQFF. In nucleotides, the CDR3 is TGCGCCAGCAGCCAAGATGTTATTTATCGTAGCGGGAGAGTCAATGAGCAGTTCTTC.

The chain is built from TRBV28 and TRBJ1-1, with 9 bases aligning to TRBD1. This CDR3 region has 15 residues. The germline gives CDR1 MDHEN, CDR2 SYDVKM. V dropped 4 bases and J dropped 7; count of bases not matched to a gene: 10. The CDR3 bases are TGTGCCAGCAGTTCCACCGGGACAGGGTCTATTGAAGCTTTCTTT. Encoded protein: CASSSTGTGSIEAFF.

This rearrangement joins TRBV30 to TRBJ2-7; D uncertain. This CDR3 comprises 12 residues. Trimming stripped 4 bases from V and 6 bases from J, with 13 bases between. Germline V CDR1 and CDR2: GTSNPN, SVGIG (reference sequence). The DNA for the CDR3 is TGTGCCTGGACCGGTGGATCGATCGAGCAGTACTTC. Protein sequence: CAWTGGSIEQYF.

The chain joins TRBV5-1 to TRBJ2-7; a possible D gene is TRBD1 (5 bases). Germline lookup yields CDR1 SGHRS and CDR2 YFSETQ. The CDR3 consists of 16 residues. With 4 bases removed from V and 8 bases from J, the gap between germline ends came to 25 bases. Written as DNA, the CDR3 is TGCGCCAGCAGCCTCACGGTCGGTCCAGGGCCTTTCCAGCAGTACTTC. This encodes CASSLTVGPGPFQQYF. Looking up the rest from reference TRBV5-1 and TRBJ2-7 gives the full variable domain: KAGVTQTPRYLIKTRGQQVTLSCSPISGHRSVSWYQQTPGQGLQFLFEYFSETQRNKGNFPGRFSGRQFSNSRSEMNVSTLELGDSALYLCASSLTVGPGPFQQYFGPGTRLTVT.

V is TRBV5-4 and J is TRBJ2-5; D may be TRBD2 (5 bases). This CDR3 is built from 15 residues. The V end lost 6 bases, the J end lost 0 bases, and 15 bases lay between the germline ends. The germline V gene encodes CDR1 SGHNT and CDR2 YYREEE (reference sequence). The CDR3 spells CASKENGEYQETQYF. The CDR3 DNA is TGTGCCAGCAAGGAGAATGGGGAGTACCAAGAGACCCAGTACTTC. Combining the CDR3 with reference TRBV5-4 and TRBJ2-5 gives the whole variable domain ETGVTQSPTHLIKTRGQQVTLRCSSQSGHNTVSWYQQALGQGPQFIFQYYREEENGRGNFPPRFSGLQFPNYSSELNVNALELDDSALYLCASKENGEYQETQYFGPGTRLLVL.

V and J are TRBV5-4 and TRBJ2-1; D remains ambiguous. The CDR3 length is 14 residues. The V end lost 4 bases, the J end lost 0 bases, and 8 bases lay between the germline ends. Germline CDR1 reads SGHNT; CDR2 reads YYREEE (reference sequence). The CDR3 region is CASSPQLSYNEQFF. CDR3 nucleotide sequence: TGTGCCAGCAGCCCCCAACTCTCCTACAATGAGCAGTTCTTC.

This chain links TRBV27 with TRBJ1-5, with TRBD1 matching 7 bases. The ends lost 5 bases at V and 0 bases at J; junction bases unmatched: 19. CDR3 size: 20 residues. The germline gives CDR1 MNHEY, CDR2 SMNVEV (reference sequence). CDR3 DNA sequence: TGTGCCAGCAGTGGGGTTCCGTCACAGGGGTTCTCTTATAGCAATCAGCCCCAGCATTTT. Encoded protein: CASSGVPSQGFSYSNQPQHF.

The CDR3 sequence: CASSRDGVNEKLFF. In DNA, the CDR3 is TGTGCCAGCAGCAGGGACGGGGTTAATGAAAAACTGTTTTTT. The chain couples TRBV5-5 to TRBJ1-4; the D gene is possibly TRBD1 (5 bases). The CDR3 has 14 amino acids. The germline V and J ends were trimmed by 4 bases and 4 bases, with 11 bases remaining between them. The germline V gene has CDR1 SGHKS and CDR2 YYEKEE (reference sequence).

V usage is TRBV30 and J usage is TRBJ1-3, with TRBD1 matching over 10 bases. The V and J ends lost 0 bases and 0 bases, in that order; junction bases with no gene match: 5. This CDR3 comprises 17 residues. Germline assignment: CDR1 GTSNPN and CDR2 SVGIG (reference sequence). The DNA of the CDR3 is TGTGCCTGGAGTGTATGGGGACAGGGGCCCTCTGGAAACACCATATATTTT. It translates to CAWSVWGQGPSGNTIYF.

This clone has only one observation. The chain couples TRBV27 to TRBJ2-7; the D is unclear. The length of the CDR3 is 10 residues. The germline V and J ends were trimmed by 4 bases and 3 bases, with 1 base remaining between them. CDR1 is MNHEY and CDR2 is SMNVEV in the germline V gene (reference sequence). CDR3 sequence: CASSYYEQYF. The CDR3 nucleotides are TGTGCCAGCAGTTACTACGAGCAGTACTTC.

This chain links TRBV7-9 with TRBJ1-2; possible D gene TRBD1, 5 bases. CDR3 size: 12 residues. The germline gives CDR1 SEHNR, CDR2 FQNEAQ (reference sequence). V shed 5 bases and J shed 6 bases, with 10 bases lying between them. The chain's CDR3 is CASSPGGDGYTF. In nucleotides, the CDR3 is TGTGCCAGCAGCCCCGGAGGGGATGGCTACACCTTC.

The chain recombines TRBV7-9 with TRBJ1-5; a possible D gene is TRBD1 (5 bases). CDR1 is SEHNR and CDR2 is FQNEAQ in the germline V gene (reference sequence). Deletions cut 3 bases from V and 9 bases from J, with 15 bases between. The CDR3 contains 14 residues. CDR3 bases: TGTGCCAGCAGCTTTGAGAGGGGCCCAACGCCCCAGCATTTT. It codes for CASSFERGPTPQHF.

The rearrangement uses TRBV5-5 and TRBJ2-4; 7 bases map to TRBD2. In germline, CDR1 is SGHKS, CDR2 YYEKEE (reference sequence). The CDR3 is made up of 16 amino acids. The trim removed 1 base at V and 5 bases at J, leaving 9 bases unmatched. This CDR3 reads CASSLLAASGENIQYF. In nucleotides, the CDR3 is TGTGCCAGCAGCTTGCTTGCGGCTAGCGGAGAAAACATTCAGTACTTC. Using reference TRBV5-5 and TRBJ2-4 for the parts outside the CDR3, the full variable domain is DAGVTQSPTHLIKTRGQQVTLRCSPISGHKSVSWYQQVLGQGPQFIFQYYEKEERGRGNFPDRFSARQFPNYSSELNVNALLLGDSALYLCASSLLAASGENIQYFGAGTRLSVL.

The V gene is TRBV2, the J gene TRBJ2-7; D uncertain. Trimming took off 8 bases at V and 3 bases at J, with 11 bases between the two ends. Germline lookup yields CDR1 SNHLY and CDR2 FYNNEI. This CDR3 is 12 amino acids long. The CDR3 spells CASGDAYYEQYF. CDR3 DNA sequence: TGTGCCAGCGGCGACGCATACTACGAGCAGTACTTC.

On this clone itself: At the DNA level, this CDR3 is encoded by other sequences in the same sample as well. The CDR3 region is CASSFRGNYGYTF. In DNA, the CDR3 is TGTGCCAGCAGTTTTAGGGGGAACTATGGCTACACCTTC. V gene TRBV27 combines with J gene TRBJ1-2; possibly TRBD1 for D (6 bases). V dropped 3 bases and J dropped 2 bases, with 7 bases sitting between them. Germline V gene data show CDR1 as MNHEY and CDR2 as SMNVEV (reference sequence). The CDR3 runs 13 residues.

This chain joins TRBV7-9 and TRBJ2-3; 15 positions match TRBD2. Germline V gives CDR1 SEHNR, CDR2 FQNEAQ (reference sequence). V trimming: 1 base; J trimming: 4 bases; junction bases outside the gene matches: 9. CDR3 length: 19 amino acids. The DNA of the CDR3 is TGTGCCAGCAGCTTAGGTCGGACTAGCGGGAGGGCCGGAGCAGATACGCAGTATTTT. Protein: CASSLGRTSGRAGADTQYF. Supplemented by reference TRBV7-9 and TRBJ2-3, the full variable domain reads DTGVSQNPRHKITKRGQNVTFRCDPISEHNRLYWYRQTLGQGPEFLTYFQNEAQLEKSRLLSDRFSAERPKGSFSTLEIQRTEQGDSAMYLCASSLGRTSGRAGADTQYFGPGTRLTVL.